This record concerns one TCR beta chain sequence. The target antigen is unknown. Per germline, CDR1 SEHNR and CDR2 FQNEAQ (reference sequence). Trimming removed 5 bases from V and 7 bases from J, with 18 bases in between. CDR3 size: 16 residues. Sequencing was performed with immunoSEQ multiplex PCR; in TCRdb, only in-frame clones are kept and a portion is missing. Among around 100,000 clones listed, less than 95% were seen once. The data stem from a study of T cell responses to AZD1222 COVID-19 vaccine. General study findings and limits: Scientists sampled the repertoires only once the peak T cell response had passed.

This chain connects TRBV7-9 to TRBJ1-6, with a possible D match to TRBD1 (6 bases). The sequence derives from an adult in good health. Here the sequenced sample was peripheral blood, taken on day 0 of AZD1222 vaccination. As DNA, the CDR3 is TGTGCCAGCAGCATAGGGACAAACTCGGCAAATTCACCCCTCCACTTT. The encoded protein is CASSIGTNSANSPLHF.